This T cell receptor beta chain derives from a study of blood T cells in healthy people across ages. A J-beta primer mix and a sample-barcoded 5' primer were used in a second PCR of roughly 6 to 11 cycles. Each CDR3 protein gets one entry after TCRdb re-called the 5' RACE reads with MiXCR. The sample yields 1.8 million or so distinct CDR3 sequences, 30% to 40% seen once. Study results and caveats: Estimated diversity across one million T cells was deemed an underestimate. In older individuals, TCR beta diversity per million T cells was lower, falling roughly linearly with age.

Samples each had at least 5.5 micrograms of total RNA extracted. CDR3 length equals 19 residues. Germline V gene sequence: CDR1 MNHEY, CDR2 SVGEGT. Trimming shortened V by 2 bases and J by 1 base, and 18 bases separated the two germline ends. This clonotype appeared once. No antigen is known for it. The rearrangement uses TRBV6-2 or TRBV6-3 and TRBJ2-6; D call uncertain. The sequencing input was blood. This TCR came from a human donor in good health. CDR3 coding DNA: TGTGCCAGCAGTTACCCCCACGACTGGCGGCGTTCTGGGGCCAACGTCCTGACTTTC. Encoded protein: CASSYPHDWRRSGANVLTF.